This T cell receptor beta chain was sequenced in a study of beta chain features in type 1 diabetes. Study at large: Healthy donors and patients showed comparable age, gender and cell yields. Sorted cells examined across all samples numbered approximately 100 million.

This clone has more than one count but fewer than ten. Its antigen is as yet unknown. This CDR3 contains 14 residues. V trimming: 4 bases; J trimming: 2 bases; junction bases outside the gene matches: 5. Germline loops: CDR1 GTSNPN, CDR2 SVGIG (reference sequence). General observations from the study: Patients' naive, central memory and regulatory TCRB repertoires appeared more alike than those of healthy donors. TCRB CDR3s from Type 1 diabetes patients were moderately but significantly shorter in all four CD4+ subsets. A possible short-template PCR bias applies equally to patients and controls.

The whole isolated RNA underwent reverse transcription, so sequencing captured expressed TCRB transcripts. Data came from immunoSEQ multiplex PCR; TCRdb stores just in-frame clones and leaves some out. The profile shows 630,000 or so clones, more than 13% of them singletons. The gene calls are TRBV30 and TRBJ2-1; 7 bases are a match to TRBD2. Sequencing used naive CD4+ T cells from blood. The clonotype originates from a man between 18 and 29 years old with type 1 diabetes. The CDR3 region has the DNA TGTGCCTGGACGGGGCTAGCGGCCTACAATGAGCAGTTCTTC. Its translation is CAWTGLAAYNEQFF.